This T cell receptor beta chain comes out of a study of prognosis after radiotherapy for stage I lung cancer. Multiplex PCR, run in two rounds, amplified TCR beta CDR3 from genomic DNA. Primers specific to each TRBV and TRBJ gene drove first-round PCR. Each CDR3 protein is one row after TCRdb ran MiXCR on the multiplex PCR reads. Of 15,000 to 20,000 distinct CDR3 sequences in the sample, 40% to 55% were seen once. V was cut by 5 bases and J by 2 bases, with 2 bases left in between. This CDR3 has 11 residues. This clonotype was recorded many times. Its specificity is not known. Regarding the study as a whole: Stereotactic body radiation therapy was followed by fewer unique TCR clones, median about 9,200 versus 6,500.

Sequenced here: PBMCs, sampled before or after stereotactic body radiation therapy (not recorded which). The chain recombines TRBV12-3 or TRBV12-4 with TRBJ2-3; D gene unclear. This receptor was taken from a donor aged 50 or older with non-small cell lung cancer. The CDR3 region is CASSITDTQYF. The CDR3 DNA follows: TGTGCCAGCAGTATCACAGATACGCAGTATTTT.